This T cell receptor (beta chain) was documented in a study of cytomegalovirus exposure and HLA in healthy donors. Looking at the study overall: The approximately 600 first-cohort repertoires shared a platform with the 130 or so validation repertoires, as reported in a later analysis.

From germline, CDR1 is SGHTA and CDR2 FQGNSA. The ends were cut back, 5 bases at V and 5 bases at J, with 9 bases in the middle. The CDR3 loop spans 12 amino acids. TCRdb's copy holds only in-frame clones and misses some; the assay was immunoSEQ multiplex PCR. Among under 250,000 clones, just under 90% were seen once, and the ten largest hold about 2.8%. Study findings and constraints: According to the study, 160 or so TCR beta chains were cytomegalovirus-associated. There were three CMV-associated chains whose specificity for CMV antigens was confirmed in vitro.

Notes on this clone: Its antigen is undetermined.

The source is a man between 18 and 35 years old in good health and CMV-seronegative. The specimen sequenced was PBMCs. The chain combines TRBV7-2 with TRBJ2-5; the D is unclear. The DNA for the CDR3 is TGTGCCAGCAGCCCCTTGACTGAGACCCAGTACTTC. It codes for CASSPLTETQYF.